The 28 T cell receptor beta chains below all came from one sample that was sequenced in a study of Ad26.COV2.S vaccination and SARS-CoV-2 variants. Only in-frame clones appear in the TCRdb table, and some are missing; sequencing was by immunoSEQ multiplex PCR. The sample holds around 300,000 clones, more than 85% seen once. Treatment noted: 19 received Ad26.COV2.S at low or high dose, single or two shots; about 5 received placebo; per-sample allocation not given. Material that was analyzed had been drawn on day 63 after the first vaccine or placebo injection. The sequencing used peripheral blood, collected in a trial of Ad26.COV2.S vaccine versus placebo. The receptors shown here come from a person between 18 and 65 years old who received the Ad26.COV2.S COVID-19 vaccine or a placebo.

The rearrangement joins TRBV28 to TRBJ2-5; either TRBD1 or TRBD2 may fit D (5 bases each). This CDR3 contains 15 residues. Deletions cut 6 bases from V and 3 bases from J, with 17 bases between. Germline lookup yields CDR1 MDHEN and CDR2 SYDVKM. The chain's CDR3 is CASSLGAWGKETQYF. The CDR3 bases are TGTGCCAGCAGCCTCGGGGCTTGGGGTAAAGAGACCCAGTACTTC.

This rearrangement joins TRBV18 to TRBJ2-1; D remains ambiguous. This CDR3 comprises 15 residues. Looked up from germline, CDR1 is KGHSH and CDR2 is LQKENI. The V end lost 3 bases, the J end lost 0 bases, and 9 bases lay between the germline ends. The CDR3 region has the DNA TGTGCCAGCTCACCTAACACCAACTCCTACAATGAGCAGTTCTTC. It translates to CASSPNTNSYNEQFF.

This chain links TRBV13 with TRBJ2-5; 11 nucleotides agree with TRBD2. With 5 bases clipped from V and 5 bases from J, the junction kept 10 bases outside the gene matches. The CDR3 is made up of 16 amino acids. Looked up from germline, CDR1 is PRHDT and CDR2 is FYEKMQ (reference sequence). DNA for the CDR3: TGTGCCAGCAGCCTAAGACTAGCGGGAAATTCGGAGACCCAGTACTTC. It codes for CASSLRLAGNSETQYF.

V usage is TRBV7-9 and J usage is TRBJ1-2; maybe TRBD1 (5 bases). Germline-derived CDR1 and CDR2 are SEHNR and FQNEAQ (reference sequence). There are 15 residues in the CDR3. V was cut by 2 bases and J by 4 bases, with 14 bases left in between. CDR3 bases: TGTGCCAGCAGCTTACGTGGGGCCCAGGGCTATGGCTACACCTTC. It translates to CASSLRGAQGYGYTF.

Here the CDR3 reads CASSLPGHQETQYF. The CDR3 DNA sequence: TGTGCCAGCTCACTACCGGGACACCAAGAGACCCAGTACTTC. This chain links TRBV18 with TRBJ2-5; D possibly matches TRBD1 or TRBD2 (5 bases each). This CDR3 contains 14 residues. Germline V gives CDR1 KGHSH, CDR2 LQKENI. The germline V and J ends were trimmed by 4 bases and 0 bases, with 9 bases remaining between them.

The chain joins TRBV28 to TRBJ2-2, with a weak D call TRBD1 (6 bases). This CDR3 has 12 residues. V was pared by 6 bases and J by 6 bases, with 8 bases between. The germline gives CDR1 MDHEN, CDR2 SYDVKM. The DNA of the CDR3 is TGTGCCAGCAGAGAGGGGGCCGGGGAGCTGTTTTTT. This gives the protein CASREGAGELFF.

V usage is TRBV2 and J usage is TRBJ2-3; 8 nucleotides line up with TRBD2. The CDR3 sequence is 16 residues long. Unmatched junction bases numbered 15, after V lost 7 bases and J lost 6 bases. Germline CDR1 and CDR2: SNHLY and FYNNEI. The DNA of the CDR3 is TGTGCCAGCATCTGGACGGGGGGGGCCAGGAGGGATACGCAGTATTTT. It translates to CASIWTGGARRDTQYF.

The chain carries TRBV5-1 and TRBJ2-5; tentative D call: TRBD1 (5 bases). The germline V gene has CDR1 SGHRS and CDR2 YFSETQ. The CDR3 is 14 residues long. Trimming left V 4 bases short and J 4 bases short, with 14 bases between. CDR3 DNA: TGCGCCAGCAGCACAGGTTCGATGGGAGAGACCCAGTACTTC. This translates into CASSTGSMGETQYF.

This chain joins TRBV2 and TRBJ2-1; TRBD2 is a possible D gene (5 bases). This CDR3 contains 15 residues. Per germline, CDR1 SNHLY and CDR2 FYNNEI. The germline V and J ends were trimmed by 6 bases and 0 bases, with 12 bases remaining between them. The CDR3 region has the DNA TGTGCCAGCAGAGAGTGGGAGAGCTCCTACAATGAGCAGTTCTTC. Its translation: CASREWESSYNEQFF.

CDR3 protein: CASTLDREAFF. CDR3 coding DNA: TGTGCCAGCACTTTGGACAGGGAAGCTTTCTTT. The chain joins TRBV7-9 to TRBJ1-1; 7 bases are shared with TRBD1. The CDR3 has 11 amino acids. The germline gives CDR1 SEHNR, CDR2 FQNEAQ (reference sequence). V was clipped by 7 bases and J by 8 bases; unmatched bases: 4.

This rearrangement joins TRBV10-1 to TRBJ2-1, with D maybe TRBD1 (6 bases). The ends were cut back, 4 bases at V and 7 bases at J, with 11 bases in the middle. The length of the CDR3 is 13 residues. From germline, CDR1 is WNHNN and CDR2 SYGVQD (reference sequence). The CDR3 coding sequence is TGCGCCAGCAGTGCTGGGGGCGGGAATGAGCAGTTCTTC. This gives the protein CASSAGGGNEQFF.

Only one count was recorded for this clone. CDR3 nucleotide sequence: TGTGCCAGTAGTACACGGACAGGGACGATACAGCCCCAGCATTTT. Protein: CASSTRTGTIQPQHF. This chain links TRBV19 with TRBJ1-5; 8 nucleotides align to TRBD1. Germline CDR1 is LNHDA and CDR2 is SQIVND (reference sequence). The CDR3 totals 15 residues. Germline trimming cut 4 bases from V and 7 bases from J; bases unmatched to any gene: 9.

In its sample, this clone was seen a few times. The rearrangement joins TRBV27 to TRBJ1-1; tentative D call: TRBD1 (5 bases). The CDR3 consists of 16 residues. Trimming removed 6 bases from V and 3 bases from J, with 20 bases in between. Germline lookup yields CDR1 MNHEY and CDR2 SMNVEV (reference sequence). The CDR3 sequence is CASSAGTPYRDTEAFF. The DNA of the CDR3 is TGTGCCAGCAGCGCCGGGACCCCGTACCGGGACACTGAAGCTTTCTTT.

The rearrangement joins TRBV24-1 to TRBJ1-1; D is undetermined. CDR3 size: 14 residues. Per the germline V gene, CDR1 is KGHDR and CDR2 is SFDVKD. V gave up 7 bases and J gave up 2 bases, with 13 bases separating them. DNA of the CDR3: TGTGCCACCAGGGCCTCCACCCAAAACACTGAAGCTTTCTTT. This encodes CATRASTQNTEAFF.

CDR3 in DNA: TGCAGCGTGCGACAGGGGGGTACCACAGATACGCAGTATTTT. Amino acids: CSVRQGGTTDTQYF. The chain joins TRBV29-1 to TRBJ2-3; TRBD1 aligns across 9 bases. J gave up 2 bases and V 6 bases, and 6 bases lay outside the gene matches. The CDR3 totals 14 residues. The germline CDR1 and CDR2 sequences are SQVTM and ANQGSEA.

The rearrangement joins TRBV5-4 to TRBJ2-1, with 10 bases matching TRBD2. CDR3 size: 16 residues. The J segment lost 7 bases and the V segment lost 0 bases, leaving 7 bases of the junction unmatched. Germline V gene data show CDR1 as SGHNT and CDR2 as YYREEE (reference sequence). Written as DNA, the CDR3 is TGTGCCAGCAGCTTGGTTGGACTAGCGGAAACTAATGAGCAGTTCTTC. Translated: CASSLVGLAETNEQFF.

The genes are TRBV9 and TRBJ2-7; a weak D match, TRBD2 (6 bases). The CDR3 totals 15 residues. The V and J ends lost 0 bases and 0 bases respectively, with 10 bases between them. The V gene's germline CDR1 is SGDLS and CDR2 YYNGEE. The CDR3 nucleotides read TGTGCCAGCAGCGTAGGGTCCGGGAGCTCCTACGAGCAGTACTTC. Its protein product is CASSVGSGSSYEQYF.

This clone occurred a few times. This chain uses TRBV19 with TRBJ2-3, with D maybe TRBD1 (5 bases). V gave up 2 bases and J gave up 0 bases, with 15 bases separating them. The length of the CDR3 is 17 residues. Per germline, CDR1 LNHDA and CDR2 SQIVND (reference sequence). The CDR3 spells CASSILGVGASTDTQYF. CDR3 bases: TGTGCCAGTAGTATACTTGGTGTAGGGGCAAGCACAGATACGCAGTATTTT. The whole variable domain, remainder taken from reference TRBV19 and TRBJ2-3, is DGGITQSPKYLFRKEGQNVTLSCEQNLNHDAMYWYRQDPGQGLRLIYYSQIVNDFQKGDIAEGYSVSREKKESFPLTVTSAQKNPTAFYLCASSILGVGASTDTQYFGPGTRLTVL.

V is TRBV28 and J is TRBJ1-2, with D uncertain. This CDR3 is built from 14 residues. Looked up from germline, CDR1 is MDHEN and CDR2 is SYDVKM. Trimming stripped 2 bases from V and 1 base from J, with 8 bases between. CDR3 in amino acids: CASSLKRNNYGYTF. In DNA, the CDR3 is TGTGCCAGCAGTTTAAAACGGAATAACTATGGCTACACCTTC.

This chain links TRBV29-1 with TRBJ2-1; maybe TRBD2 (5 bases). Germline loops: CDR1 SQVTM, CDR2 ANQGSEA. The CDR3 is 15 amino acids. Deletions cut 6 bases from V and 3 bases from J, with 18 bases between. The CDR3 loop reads CSVPPPAGVYNEQFF. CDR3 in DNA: TGCAGCGTACCCCCCCCAGCCGGGGTCTACAATGAGCAGTTCTTC.

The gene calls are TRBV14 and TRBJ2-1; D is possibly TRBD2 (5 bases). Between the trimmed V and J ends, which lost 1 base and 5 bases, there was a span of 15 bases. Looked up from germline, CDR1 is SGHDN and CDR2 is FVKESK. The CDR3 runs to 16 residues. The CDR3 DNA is TGTGCCAGCAGCCAAGTAACGGGCCCGGGGAACAATGAGCAGTTCTTC. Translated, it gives CASSQVTGPGNNEQFF.

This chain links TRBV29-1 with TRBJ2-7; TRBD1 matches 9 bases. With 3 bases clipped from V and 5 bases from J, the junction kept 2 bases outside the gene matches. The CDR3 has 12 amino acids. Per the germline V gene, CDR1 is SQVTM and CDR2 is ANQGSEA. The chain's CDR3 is CSVDGTGNEQYF. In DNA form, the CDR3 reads TGCAGCGTTGACGGGACAGGGAACGAGCAGTACTTC.

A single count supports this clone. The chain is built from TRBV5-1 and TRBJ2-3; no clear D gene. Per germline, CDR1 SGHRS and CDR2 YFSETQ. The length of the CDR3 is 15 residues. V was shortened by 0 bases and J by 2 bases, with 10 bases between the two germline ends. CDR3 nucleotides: TGCGCCAGCAGCTTGGACCGCGAGAACACAGATACGCAGTATTTT. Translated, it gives CASSLDRENTDTQYF.

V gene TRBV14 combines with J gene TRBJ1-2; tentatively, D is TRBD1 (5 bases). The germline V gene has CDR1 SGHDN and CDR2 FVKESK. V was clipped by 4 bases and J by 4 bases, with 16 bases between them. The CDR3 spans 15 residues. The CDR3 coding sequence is TGTGCCAGCAGCCGCCGGGACGGGCCCGTCTATGGCTACACCTTC. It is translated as CASSRRDGPVYGYTF.

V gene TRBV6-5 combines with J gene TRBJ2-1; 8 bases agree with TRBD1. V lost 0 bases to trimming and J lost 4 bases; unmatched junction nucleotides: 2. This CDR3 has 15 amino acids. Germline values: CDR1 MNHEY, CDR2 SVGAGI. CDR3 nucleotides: TGTGCCAGCAGTTACTCACAGGGGGAGTACAATGAGCAGTTCTTC. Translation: CASSYSQGEYNEQFF.

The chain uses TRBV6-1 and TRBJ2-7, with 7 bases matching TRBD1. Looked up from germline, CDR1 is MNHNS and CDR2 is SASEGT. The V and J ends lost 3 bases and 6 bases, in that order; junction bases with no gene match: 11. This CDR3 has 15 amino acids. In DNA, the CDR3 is TGTGCCAGCAGTGACGGGACAGTCGATCGGGGCGAGCAGTACTTC. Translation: CASSDGTVDRGEQYF.

The CDR3 loop reads CASSIKGLGIHEQYF. Here the CDR3 DNA reads TGTGCCAGTAGTATTAAGGGACTAGGGATCCACGAGCAGTACTTC. The chain has TRBV19 and TRBJ2-7, with 8 bases that match TRBD2. Germline V gene data show CDR1 as LNHDA and CDR2 as SQIVND (reference sequence). V gave up 3 bases and J gave up 5 bases; unmatched junction bases: 9. The CDR3 extends over 15 amino acids.

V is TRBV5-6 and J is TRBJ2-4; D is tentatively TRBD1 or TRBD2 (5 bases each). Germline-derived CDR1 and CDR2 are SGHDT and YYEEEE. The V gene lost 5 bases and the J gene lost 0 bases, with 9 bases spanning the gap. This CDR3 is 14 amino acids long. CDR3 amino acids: CASSPGTAKNIQYF. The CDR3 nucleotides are TGTGCCAGCAGTCCCGGGACAGCCAAAAACATTCAGTACTTC. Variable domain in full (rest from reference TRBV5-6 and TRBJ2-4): DAGVTQSPTHLIKTRGQQVTLRCSPKSGHDTVSWYQQALGQGPQFIFQYYEEEERQRGNFPDRFSGHQFPNYSSELNVNALLLGDSALYLCASSPGTAKNIQYFGAGTRLSVL.